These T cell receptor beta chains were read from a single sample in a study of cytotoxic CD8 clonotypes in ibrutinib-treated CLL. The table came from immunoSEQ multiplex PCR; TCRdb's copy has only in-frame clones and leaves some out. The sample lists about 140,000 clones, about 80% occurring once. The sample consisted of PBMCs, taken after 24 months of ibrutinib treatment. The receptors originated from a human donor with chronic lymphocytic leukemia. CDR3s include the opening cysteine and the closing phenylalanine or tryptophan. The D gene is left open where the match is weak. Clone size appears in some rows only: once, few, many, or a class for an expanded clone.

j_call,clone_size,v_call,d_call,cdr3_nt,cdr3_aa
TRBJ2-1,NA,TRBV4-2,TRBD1,TGTGCCAGCAGCCAAGGACAGGGGGCTAGCTATGAGCAGTTCTTC,CASSQGQGASYEQFF
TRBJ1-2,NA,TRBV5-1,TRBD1,TGCGCCAGCAGCTTGTTGGGACAGGGGGCGCGGGGCTATGGCTACACCTTC,CASSLLGQGARGYGYTF
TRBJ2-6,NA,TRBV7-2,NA,TGTGCCAGCAGCTTAGCTGGGGCCAACGTCCTGACTTTC,CASSLAGANVLTF
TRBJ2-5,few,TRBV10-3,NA,TGTGCCATCCAAGGGGCCTCCCAAGAGACCCAGTACTTC,CAIQGASQETQYF
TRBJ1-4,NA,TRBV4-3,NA,TGCGCCAGCAGCCACCTACCCCGCGGGGCTGCTAATGAAAAACTGTTTTTT,CASSHLPRGAANEKLFF
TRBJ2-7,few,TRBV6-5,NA,TGTGCCAGCAGGTTGTCGGGGGTCACCTACGAGCAGTACTTC,CASRLSGVTYEQYF
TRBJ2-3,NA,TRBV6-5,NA,TGTGCCAGCCGGGACTTGGGGACAGATACGCAGTATTTT,CASRDLGTDTQYF
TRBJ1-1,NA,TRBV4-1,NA,TGCGCCAGCAGCCAAGATGGGTGGTCGGGGGCCGAGGGTGAAGCTTTCTTT,CASSQDGWSGAEGEAFF
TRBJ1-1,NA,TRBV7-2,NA,TGTGCCAGCAGAGCGACGAGGAACACTGAAGCTTTCTTT,CASRATRNTEAFF
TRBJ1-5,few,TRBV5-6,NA,TGTGCCAGCAGCTTGGCCGGGACTGTCTTTTTT,CASSLAGTVFF
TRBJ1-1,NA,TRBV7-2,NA,TGTGCCAGCAGCCCCCAGGGTGACACTGAAGCTTTCTTT,CASSPQGDTEAFF
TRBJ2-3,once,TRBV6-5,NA,TGTGCCAGCAGTTACTCGGGCAGCCAAGATACGCAGTATTTT,CASSYSGSQDTQYF
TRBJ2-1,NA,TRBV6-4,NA,TGTGCCAGCAGTGACTCGGGGGGAGAGGGGTACAATGAGCAGTTCTTC,CASSDSGGEGYNEQFF
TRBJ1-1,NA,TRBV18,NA,TGTGCCAGCTCACTTGCCTCGGCCTCAGGCACTGAAGCTTTCTTT,CASSLASASGTEAFF
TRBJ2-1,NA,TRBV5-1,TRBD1,TGCGCCAGCAGCCCCGGACAGGGGGGGGATGAGCAGTTCTTC,CASSPGQGGDEQFF
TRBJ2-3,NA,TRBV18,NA,TGTGCCAGCTCACCACAGTATGGGGGCGCAGATACGCAGTATTTT,CASSPQYGGADTQYF
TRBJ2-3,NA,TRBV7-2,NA,TGTGCCAGCAGTATGTGGGCCGGCGGGAGCACAGATACGCAGTATTTT,CASSMWAGGSTDTQYF
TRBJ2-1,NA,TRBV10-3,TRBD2,TGTGCCATCAAGACTAGCGGGGGGGCTGAGAATGAGCAGTTCTTC,CAIKTSGGAENEQFF
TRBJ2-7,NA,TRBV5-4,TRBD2,TGTGCCAGCACCCCCCTTGGGACTAGCTTCGACGAGCAGTACTTC,CASTPLGTSFDEQYF
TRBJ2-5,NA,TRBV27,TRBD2,TGTGCCAGCAGTGCACCTAGCGGGAGCGCCAGGGGGGAGACCCAGTACTTC,CASSAPSGSARGETQYF
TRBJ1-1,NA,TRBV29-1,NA,TGCAGCGTTGTTAGGGGCGGGAACACTGAAGCTTTCTTT,CSVVRGGNTEAFF
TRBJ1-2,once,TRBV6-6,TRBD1,TGTGCCAGCATGCCGGGACAGGGATACTATGGCTACACCTTC,CASMPGQGYYGYTF
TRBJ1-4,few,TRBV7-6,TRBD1,TGTGCCAGCAGCCCATCGGACAGGGAAGGCGAAAAACTGTTTTTT,CASSPSDREGEKLFF
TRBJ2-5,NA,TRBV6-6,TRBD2,TGTGCCAGCAGTCCCGGGACTAGCGGTGGAGAGACCCAGTACTTC,CASSPGTSGGETQYF
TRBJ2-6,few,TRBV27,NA,TGTGCCAGCAGTTTCGAGGGAATGGCCAACGTCCTGACTTTC,CASSFEGMANVLTF
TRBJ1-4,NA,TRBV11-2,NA,TGTGCCAGCAGCTTAGTGAAAGGGCCCCGGCGTGGACTGTTTTTT,CASSLVKGPRRGLFF
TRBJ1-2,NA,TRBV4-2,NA,TGTGCCAGCAGCCAAGATTTAGGGAACTATGGCTACACCTTC,CASSQDLGNYGYTF
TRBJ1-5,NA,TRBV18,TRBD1,TGTGCCAGCTCACCCGGACAGGGGGGGAGCAATCAGCCCCAGCATTTT,CASSPGQGGSNQPQHF
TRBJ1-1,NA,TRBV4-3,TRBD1,TGCGCCAGCAGCCAAGGGACAGGGTGGGGAGCTTTCTTT,CASSQGTGWGAFF
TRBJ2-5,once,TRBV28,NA,TGTGCCAGCAGGTATAGCGACCAAGAGACCCAGTACTTC,CASRYSDQETQYF
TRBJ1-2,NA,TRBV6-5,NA,TGTGCCAGCAGCGCGGGCCCTGGCGGGGCTGGCTACACCTTC,CASSAGPGGAGYTF
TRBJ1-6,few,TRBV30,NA,TGTGCCTGGAGCCCAGCCTCGGGACGCCTCCTCCACTTT,CAWSPASGRLLHF
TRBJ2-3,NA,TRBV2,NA,TGTGCCAGCACCTGGGAGAGCGGAGGGGTAGATACGCAGTATTTT,CASTWESGGVDTQYF
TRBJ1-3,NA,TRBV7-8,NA,TGTGCCAGCAGCCTCCCAACAGGGACTGGAAACACCATATATTTT,CASSLPTGTGNTIYF
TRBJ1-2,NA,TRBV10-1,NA,TGCGCCAGCAGGACCCGGCAGGGCCACTATGGCTACACCTTC,CASRTRQGHYGYTF
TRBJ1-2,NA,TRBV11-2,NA,TGTGCCAGCAGCCCCGGCTGGGTAACGGGCTACACCTTC,CASSPGWVTGYTF
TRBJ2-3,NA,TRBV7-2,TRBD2,TGTGCCAGCAGCCTCCCCGGGAGGGGTCGCGGTACGCAGTATTTT,CASSLPGRGRGTQYF
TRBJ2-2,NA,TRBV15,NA,TGTGCCACCAGCATCCAACTAGCAGCCGGGGAGCTGTTTTTT,CATSIQLAAGELFF
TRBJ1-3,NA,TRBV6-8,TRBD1,TGTGCCAGCAGTGACAGGGAGGGAAACACCATGTATTTT,CASSDREGNTMYF
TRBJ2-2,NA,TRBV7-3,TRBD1,TGTGCCAGCAGCCCCTGGACAGGGAACACCGGGGAGCTGTTTTTT,CASSPWTGNTGELFF
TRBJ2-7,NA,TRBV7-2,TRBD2,TGTGCCAGCACCCAACCCGGGACTAGTACCTACGAGCAGTACTTC,CASTQPGTSTYEQYF
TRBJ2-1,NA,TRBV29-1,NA,TGCAGCGCATTAGGCGCCTACAATGAGCAGTTCTTC,CSALGAYNEQFF
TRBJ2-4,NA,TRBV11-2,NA,TGTGCCAGCGGGACACTAGGAGTGGTAGCCAAAAACATTCAGTACTTC,CASGTLGVVAKNIQYF
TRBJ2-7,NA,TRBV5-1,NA,TGCGCCAGCAGCCCCGGGACACCTCGCATCTACGAGCAGTACTTC,CASSPGTPRIYEQYF
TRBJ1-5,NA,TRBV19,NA,TGTGCCAGTCATCGGGGCCAGGGAGATCAGCCCCAGCATTTT,CASHRGQGDQPQHF
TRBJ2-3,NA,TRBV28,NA,TGTGCCAGCAGTCCCACTGGCGGAGAACACACAGATACGCAGTATTTT,CASSPTGGEHTDTQYF
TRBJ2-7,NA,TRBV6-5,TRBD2,TGTGCCAGCAGCCCTAGCGGGACCAACTACGAGCAGTACTTC,CASSPSGTNYEQYF
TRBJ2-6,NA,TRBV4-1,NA,TGCGCCAGCAGCCAAGAGGTCACGGGCGGGTCTGGGGCCAACGTCCTGACTTTC,CASSQEVTGGSGANVLTF
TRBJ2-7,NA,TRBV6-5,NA,TGTGCCAGCAGTTATGCGGGACGGTACGAGCAGTACTTC,CASSYAGRYEQYF
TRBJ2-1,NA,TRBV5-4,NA,TGTGCCAGCACCAAAGGGGGCGGGGGCCACTCCTACAATGAGCAGTTCTTC,CASTKGGGGHSYNEQFF
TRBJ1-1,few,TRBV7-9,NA,TGTGCCAGCACCCTGGGGGCAGGCCGAGCTTTCTTT,CASTLGAGRAFF
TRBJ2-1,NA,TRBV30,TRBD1,TGTGCCTGGATCGCCGAGGGGGCTCTGTTCTTC,CAWIAEGALFF
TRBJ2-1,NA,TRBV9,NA,TGTGCCAGCAGCGTTGGGGTCCTAACGGACAATGAGCAGTTCTTC,CASSVGVLTDNEQFF
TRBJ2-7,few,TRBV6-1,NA,TGTGCCAGCAGAGCGAGGGGTGGGTTAGTCGAGCAGTACTTC,CASRARGGLVEQYF